This entry lists 17 T cell receptor beta chains sequenced from one sample in a study of cytomegalovirus exposure and HLA in healthy donors. Here immunoSEQ multiplex PCR was the method, and the copy in TCRdb shows in-frame clones only, minus some. In the table there are some 50,000 clones, over 85% of which are singletons. Sequencing was performed on PBMCs. The receptors were gathered from a woman under 30 in good health and CMV-seronegative.

The V and J genes are TRBV19 and TRBJ1-4, with D perhaps TRBD1 (6 bases). CDR3 length equals 16 residues. V was cut by 6 bases and J by 3 bases, with 17 bases left in between. The V gene's germline CDR1 is LNHDA and CDR2 SQIVND (reference sequence). CDR3 nucleotide sequence: TGTGCCAGTAGGGATTACCGGGACACCCCTAATGAAAAACTGTTTTTT. It specifies CASRDYRDTPNEKLFF.

The V call is TRBV11-2, the J call TRBJ2-1, with 7 bases fitting TRBD2. The ends lost 5 bases at V and 6 bases at J; junction bases unmatched: 13. The germline V gene encodes CDR1 SGHAT and CDR2 FQNNGV. The CDR3 runs to 16 residues. CDR3 protein: CASSKRPGLTLNEQFF. The CDR3 bases are TGTGCCAGCAGCAAACGCCCGGGACTAACGCTCAATGAGCAGTTCTTC.

The J gene is TRBJ2-7, the V gene TRBV21-1; the table calls TRBD1, which could not be checked here. TRBV21-1 is recorded as a pseudogene. The CDR3 totals 16 residues. CDR3 amino acids: CASSKRTAPGGYEQYF. The CDR3, as DNA: TGTGCCAGCAGCAAACGGACAGCCCCAGGGGGATACGAGCAGTACTTC.

This chain links TRBV25-1 with TRBJ1-2; the D is unclear. Looked up from germline, CDR1 is MGHDK and CDR2 is SYGVNS. Trimming took 1 base from V and 1 from J, leaving 16 bases between them. The CDR3 is 17 residues long. CDR3 loop: CASSESLGVGSNYGYTF. CDR3 coding DNA: TGTGCCAGCAGTGAATCCTTGGGCGTGGGCAGTAACTATGGCTACACCTTC.

The chain combines TRBV15 with TRBJ1-1; 7 bases map to TRBD1. The length of the CDR3 is 15 residues. Trimming cost V 1 base and J 1 base; bases outside gene matches: 3. Germline loops: CDR1 LNHNV, CDR2 YYDKDF (reference sequence). The CDR3 loop reads CATSRVAGGNTEAFF. The CDR3 DNA reads TGTGCCACCAGCAGAGTCGCAGGGGGGAACACTGAAGCTTTCTTT.

The rearrangement links TRBV10-1 to TRBJ2-2; D is possibly TRBD1 (5 bases). V was cut by 0 bases and J by 3 bases, with 8 bases left in between. CDR3 length equals 15 residues. Germline CDR1 reads WNHNN; CDR2 reads SYGVQD (reference sequence). CDR3 sequence reads: CASSESGRDTGELFF. The CDR3, as DNA: TGCGCCAGCAGTGAGTCGGGCAGGGACACCGGGGAGCTGTTTTTT.

The chain is built from TRBV5-1 and TRBJ1-6, with 8 bases aligning to TRBD1. Germline V CDR1 and CDR2: SGHRS, YFSETQ. The CDR3 consists of 14 residues. J lost 10 bases, V lost 4 bases, and 7 bases had no gene match. The CDR3 spells CASSRDRGGSPLHF. The CDR3 DNA reads as TGCGCCAGCAGCCGTGACAGGGGAGGATCACCCCTCCACTTT.

The chain couples TRBV6-4 to TRBJ1-5; D not resolved. The ends were cut back, 9 bases at V and 5 bases at J, with 8 bases in the middle. The germline V gene encodes CDR1 MRHNA and CDR2 SNTAGT. The CDR3 spans 11 residues. CDR3 coding DNA: TGTGCCAGAGTTTGCGATCAGCCCCAGCATTTT. This sequence encodes CARVCDQPQHF.

This chain connects TRBV6-1 to TRBJ1-2, with unresolved D. Germline CDR1 MNHNS, CDR2 SASEGT. Trimming removed 8 bases from V and 4 bases from J, with 8 bases in between. The CDR3 covers 11 residues. Here the CDR3 reads CASGLRYGYTF. The CDR3 region has the DNA TGTGCCAGCGGTTTGCGCTATGGCTACACCTTC.

J is TRBJ2-7 and V is TRBV5-4; D uncertain. CDR1 is SGHNT, CDR2 YYREEE, per germline (reference sequence). V dropped 0 bases and J dropped 6 bases, with 13 bases sitting between them. The CDR3 sequence is 14 residues long. The CDR3 sequence: CASSLGSPTGEQYF. CDR3 sequence (DNA): TGTGCCAGCAGCTTGGGGTCCCCGACGGGCGAGCAGTACTTC.

V and J are TRBV6-5 and TRBJ2-5; 7 bases are a match to TRBD1. CDR1 is MNHEY and CDR2 is SVGAGI in the germline V gene. The trim removed 5 bases at V and 2 bases at J, leaving 8 bases unmatched. The CDR3 is 15 amino acids. Written as DNA, the CDR3 is TGTGCCAGCAGTCATCGACAGGGCAATCAAGAGACCCAGTACTTC. Its protein is CASSHRQGNQETQYF.

J is TRBJ2-2 and V is TRBV5-1, with 10 nucleotides matching TRBD1. The CDR3 is made up of 16 amino acids. The V gene's germline CDR1 is SGHRS and CDR2 YFSETQ. Trimming took 7 bases from V and 7 from J; bases not matched to a gene: 13. For the CDR3, the DNA is TGCGCCAGCCAATACTTGGGACAGGGGCTTAACGGGGAGCTGTTTTTT. Amino acid sequence: CASQYLGQGLNGELFF.

CDR3 nucleotides: TGTGCCAGCAGCTTAGAGGGGGCATGGTCAAATCAGCCCCAGCATTTT. Amino acid sequence: CASSLEGAWSNQPQHF. The chain employs TRBV7-2 and TRBJ1-5; 7 nucleotides match TRBD1. The trim removed 1 base at V and 4 bases at J, leaving 7 bases unmatched. The CDR3 has 16 residues. Germline CDR1 is SGHTA and CDR2 is FQGNSA.

The rearrangement uses TRBV6-1 and TRBJ2-7; weak D call: TRBD1 (6 bases). Trimming pared 7 bases from V and 3 bases from J, leaving 10 bases between. Germline V gene data show CDR1 as MNHNS and CDR2 as SASEGT. The CDR3 is made up of 12 amino acids. For the CDR3, the DNA is TGTGCCAGCATAGGACAGTTCTACGAGCAGTACTTC. Amino acid sequence: CASIGQFYEQYF.

The chain carries TRBV5-6 and TRBJ2-7; the D gene is possibly TRBD1 (8 bases). V dropped 6 bases and J dropped 3 bases, with 16 bases sitting between them. Germline CDR1 reads SGHDT; CDR2 reads YYEEEE. CDR3 length equals 14 residues. In DNA, the CDR3 is TGTGCCAGCAATGGGGGGGACAGGCACTACGAGCAGTACGTC. It encodes CASNGGDRHYEQYV.

The chain combines TRBV25-1 with TRBJ2-3, with D tentatively TRBD2 (6 bases). Between the trimmed V and J ends, which lost 8 bases and 0 bases, there was a span of 9 bases. Germline assignment: CDR1 MGHDK and CDR2 SYGVNS. The CDR3 sequence is 13 residues long. CDR3: CASGGLSTDTQYF. The DNA for the CDR3 is TGTGCCAGCGGGGGACTTAGCACAGATACGCAGTATTTT.

V and J are TRBV18 and TRBJ2-7; the match to TRBD1 covers 8 bases. CDR3 length: 14 amino acids. V shed 6 bases, J shed 2 bases, and the junction held 6 bases outside the gene matches. Germline CDR1 is KGHSH and CDR2 is LQKENI. The CDR3 spells CASSTTGDTYEQYF. In DNA form, the CDR3 reads TGTGCCAGCTCCACGACAGGGGATACCTACGAGCAGTACTTC.